These T cell receptor beta chains were read from a single sample in a study of human T cells and chemical hapten exposure. TCRdb recomputed calls from the RACE reads with MiXCR, one row per CDR3 protein. The sample has some 80,000 distinct CDR3 sequences, roughly 10% seen once. Source: whole blood, taken in connection with sensitization to the hapten diphenylcyclopropenone (DPC). The receptors were sampled from a man aged 18 to 35 with alopecia areata. Some clones in this sample may be carry-over from other donors' samples. Each CDR3 is given with its conserved first and last residue. Fields, in order: clone size, V gene, D gene, J gene, CDR3 protein, CDR3 DNA. D genes are given only for firm matches. Rows give clone size only sometimes, using once, few, many, or a class for an expanded clone.

abundance: few; v_gene: TRBV6-5; d_gene: TRBD2; j_gene: TRBJ2-3; CDR3aa: CATSPGLVTDTQYF; CDR3nt: TGTGCCACCTCTCCGGGACTAGTAACAGATACGCAGTATTTT
abundance: few; v_gene: TRBV5-1; d_gene: -; j_gene: TRBJ2-1; CDR3aa: CASSLALDEQFF; CDR3nt: TGCGCCAGCAGCTTGGCGCTTGATGAGCAGTTCTTC
abundance: -; v_gene: TRBV10-2; d_gene: -; j_gene: TRBJ2-2; CDR3aa: CASLEAGNTGELFF; CDR3nt: TGCGCCAGCCTCGAGGCAGGGAACACCGGGGAGCTGTTTTTT
abundance: few; v_gene: TRBV12-2; d_gene: -; j_gene: TRBJ1-2; CDR3aa: CASRLEVRGARYGYTF; CDR3nt: TGTGCAAGTCGCTTAGAAGTTCGTGGGGCCCGCTATGGCTACACCTTC
abundance: many; v_gene: TRBV20-1; d_gene: TRBD2; j_gene: TRBJ2-3; CDR3aa: CSARVVWTSGASSTDTQYF; CDR3nt: TGCAGTGCTAGAGTCGTTTGGACTAGCGGGGCCTCTAGCACAGATACGCAGTATTTT
abundance: many; v_gene: TRBV11-2; d_gene: -; j_gene: TRBJ2-3; CDR3aa: CASSLSTDTQYF; CDR3nt: TGTGCCAGCAGCTTATCTACGGATACGCAGTATTTT
abundance: many; v_gene: TRBV28; d_gene: TRBD1; j_gene: TRBJ1-5; CDR3aa: CASSLTGNHQPQHF; CDR3nt: TGTGCCAGCAGTCTGACAGGGAACCATCAGCCCCAGCATTTT
abundance: -; v_gene: TRBV6-4; d_gene: TRBD1; j_gene: TRBJ1-1; CDR3aa: CASKTGGENTEAFF; CDR3nt: TGTGCCAGCAAAACAGGGGGCGAGAACACTGAAGCTTTCTTT
abundance: many; v_gene: TRBV6-2/TRBV6-3; d_gene: TRBD2; j_gene: TRBJ2-1; CDR3aa: CASSYSRKLAEQFF; CDR3nt: TGTGCCAGCAGTTACTCGAGAAAACTAGCGGAGCAGTTCTTC
abundance: many; v_gene: TRBV28; d_gene: -; j_gene: TRBJ1-2; CDR3aa: CASSLGVQAYGYTF; CDR3nt: TGTGCCAGCAGTTTGGGAGTACAGGCCTATGGCTACACCTTC
abundance: many; v_gene: TRBV18; d_gene: TRBD1; j_gene: TRBJ2-7; CDR3aa: CASSPTQGGEQYF; CDR3nt: TGTGCCAGCTCACCCACACAGGGGGGCGAGCAGTACTTC
abundance: many; v_gene: TRBV10-3; d_gene: -; j_gene: TRBJ2-7; CDR3aa: CATGSQTDLYEQYF; CDR3nt: TGTGCCACCGGCAGCCAAACGGATCTCTACGAGCAGTACTTC
abundance: many; v_gene: TRBV10-1; d_gene: -; j_gene: TRBJ2-2; CDR3aa: CASSPGPLGHGELFF; CDR3nt: TGCGCCAGCAGTCCGGGACCTCTTGGCCACGGGGAGCTGTTTTTT
abundance: many; v_gene: TRBV4-3; d_gene: -; j_gene: TRBJ1-1; CDR3aa: CASSQDSGVGTEAFF; CDR3nt: TGCGCCAGCAGCCAAGATTCAGGGGTTGGGACTGAAGCTTTCTTT
abundance: few; v_gene: TRBV7-2; d_gene: -; j_gene: TRBJ1-6; CDR3aa: CASSLVQGAESPLHF; CDR3nt: TGTGCCAGCAGCTTAGTTCAAGGAGCGGAATCACCCCTCCACTTT
abundance: few; v_gene: TRBV20-1; d_gene: -; j_gene: TRBJ1-2; CDR3aa: CSARDWGVAYGYTF; CDR3nt: TGCAGTGCTAGAGATTGGGGGGTCGCCTATGGCTACACCTTC
abundance: few; v_gene: TRBV9; d_gene: -; j_gene: TRBJ1-1; CDR3aa: CASSPVNTEAFF; CDR3nt: TGTGCCAGCAGCCCCGTGAACACTGAAGCTTTCTTT
abundance: few; v_gene: TRBV18; d_gene: TRBD1; j_gene: TRBJ1-5; CDR3aa: CASSGDRAKFQPQHF; CDR3nt: TGTGCCAGCTCAGGGGACAGGGCAAAGTTTCAGCCCCAGCATTTT
abundance: few; v_gene: TRBV28; d_gene: -; j_gene: TRBJ1-1; CDR3aa: CASSPFNTEAFF; CDR3nt: TGTGCCAGCAGTCCTTTCAACACTGAAGCTTTCTTT
abundance: -; v_gene: TRBV11-2; d_gene: -; j_gene: TRBJ2-1; CDR3aa: CASRDYTYNEQFF; CDR3nt: TGTGCCAGCAGAGACTACACCTACAATGAGCAGTTCTTC
abundance: few; v_gene: TRBV10-2; d_gene: -; j_gene: TRBJ2-5; CDR3aa: CASSDPKETQYF; CDR3nt: TGCGCCAGCAGTGACCCTAAAGAGACCCAGTACTTC
abundance: many; v_gene: TRBV7-7; d_gene: -; j_gene: TRBJ2-5; CDR3aa: CASSFDSQETQYF; CDR3nt: TGTGCCAGCAGCTTTGACAGCCAAGAGACCCAGTACTTC
abundance: many; v_gene: TRBV18; d_gene: TRBD1; j_gene: TRBJ2-3; CDR3aa: CASSFSGTGGADTQYF; CDR3nt: TGTGCCAGCTCCTTTTCAGGTACAGGGGGCGCAGATACGCAGTATTTT
abundance: few; v_gene: TRBV9; d_gene: TRBD2; j_gene: TRBJ2-2; CDR3aa: CASSVKPGTRLNTGELFF; CDR3nt: TGTGCCAGCAGCGTAAAGCCCGGGACTAGACTGAACACCGGGGAGCTGTTTTTT
abundance: few; v_gene: TRBV6-4; d_gene: -; j_gene: TRBJ2-7; CDR3aa: CASSDGYF; CDR3nt: TGTGCCAGCAGTGACGGGTACTTC
abundance: many; v_gene: TRBV4-3; d_gene: -; j_gene: TRBJ2-4; CDR3aa: CASSQDRQAPDIQYF; CDR3nt: TGCGCCAGCAGCCAAGATAGACAGGCTCCGGACATTCAGTACTTC
abundance: many; v_gene: TRBV7-2; d_gene: -; j_gene: TRBJ2-1; CDR3aa: CASSLRSYNEQFF; CDR3nt: TGTGCCAGCAGCTTGCGATCCTACAATGAGCAGTTCTTC
abundance: -; v_gene: TRBV12-3/TRBV12-4; d_gene: TRBD1; j_gene: TRBJ2-7; CDR3aa: CASSLDRGRGQQYF; CDR3nt: TGTGCCAGCAGTCTGGACAGGGGGCGAGGCCAGCAGTACTTC
abundance: few; v_gene: TRBV7-9; d_gene: -; j_gene: TRBJ2-1; CDR3aa: CASSSTGMTYNEQFF; CDR3nt: TGTGCCAGCAGCAGTACAGGGATGACCTACAATGAGCAGTTCTTC
abundance: -; v_gene: TRBV27; d_gene: TRBD1; j_gene: TRBJ2-2; CDR3aa: CASRKGQTNTGELFF; CDR3nt: TGTGCCAGCAGAAAGGGACAGACGAACACCGGGGAGCTGTTTTTT
abundance: many; v_gene: TRBV28; d_gene: TRBD1; j_gene: TRBJ2-6; CDR3aa: CASSPLGTGGLSGANVLTF; CDR3nt: TGTGCCAGCAGTCCCCTTGGGACAGGGGGCTTATCTGGGGCCAACGTCCTGACTTTC